Listed here are 32 T cell receptor beta chains from one sample, sequenced in a study of cytomegalovirus exposure and HLA in healthy donors. Repertoires were generated with immunoSEQ multiplex PCR, while TCRdb's copy carries only in-frame clones and drops some. The sample holds about 73,000 clones, 94% seen once. Sequenced input: PBMCs. The source of these receptors is a woman aged 18-29 years in good health and CMV-seropositive.

CDR3 in DNA: TGCAGCGTGTGGACAGGGGATACGCAGTATTTT. This codes for CSVWTGDTQYF. V and J are TRBV29-1 and TRBJ2-3; TRBD1 aligns across 8 bases. Germline CDR1 is SQVTM and CDR2 is ANQGSEA. Trimming at V came to 6 bases and at J to 6 bases, leaving 2 bases not matched to a gene. This CDR3 is built from 11 residues.

The V gene is TRBV5-6, the J gene TRBJ1-3; D may be TRBD1 (6 bases). Per the germline V gene, CDR1 is SGHDT and CDR2 is YYEEEE. V was trimmed by 8 bases and J by 2 bases, leaving 11 bases between them. CDR3 length equals 13 residues. The CDR3 is CASKQGAGNTIYF. Here the CDR3 DNA reads TGTGCCAGTAAACAGGGAGCTGGAAACACCATATATTTT.

The gene calls are TRBV10-3 and TRBJ2-1; 13 nucleotides line up with TRBD2. Trimming took 6 bases from V and 5 from J; bases not matched to a gene: 13. This CDR3 contains 18 residues. The germline gives CDR1 ENHRY, CDR2 SYGVKD. In DNA form, the CDR3 reads TGTGCCATCAGGCCTAGGACTAGCGGGAGATCTATAAACAATGAGCAGTTCTTC. Translated, it gives CAIRPRTSGRSINNEQFF.

The chain recombines TRBV15 with TRBJ2-3; D gene uncertain. Trimming took 5 bases from V and 4 from J, leaving 16 bases between them. The CDR3 is made up of 15 amino acids. Germline CDR1 LNHNV, CDR2 YYDKDF (reference sequence). The CDR3 nucleotides read TGTGCCACCAGCCCTTTCCGTCCTGGGCCAGATACGCAGTATTTT. This codes for CATSPFRPGPDTQYF.

The chain uses TRBV6-1 and TRBJ2-4; D possibly corresponds to TRBD2 (6 bases). Trimming shortened V by 2 bases and J by 4 bases, and 12 bases separated the two germline ends. Germline V gene lookup returns CDR1 MNHNS and CDR2 SASEGT. CDR3 size: 15 residues. CDR3 in amino acids: CASSEYLGGKNIQYF. CDR3 in DNA: TGTGCCAGCAGTGAATATCTGGGGGGTAAAAACATTCAGTACTTC.

The J gene is TRBJ2-2, the V gene TRBV10-3; no firm D call. Trimming removed 2 bases at V and 5 bases at J, with 15 bases between. Looked up from germline, CDR1 is ENHRY and CDR2 is SYGVKD. The CDR3 loop spans 16 amino acids. CDR3 in amino acids: CAISEPLGSRTGELFF. The CDR3 coding sequence is TGTGCCATCAGTGAGCCGCTCGGATCTAGGACCGGGGAGCTGTTTTTT.

The chain combines TRBV5-1 with TRBJ2-1; 8 nucleotides line up with TRBD2. V dropped 1 base and J dropped 5; count of bases not matched to a gene: 5. The CDR3 length is 15 residues. Germline lookup yields CDR1 SGHRS and CDR2 YFSETQ. In nucleotides, the CDR3 is TGCGCCAGCAGCTTGTGGGGGACTAGGAACAATGAGCAGTTCTTC. It yields the protein CASSLWGTRNNEQFF.

The rearrangement links TRBV6-5 to TRBJ1-1; weak D call: TRBD1 (6 bases). Trimming removed 7 bases from V and 1 base from J, with 10 bases in between. CDR1 and CDR2 (germline): MNHEY, SVGAGI. The CDR3 is made up of 13 amino acids. The CDR3 DNA reads as TGTGCCAGCAAGAGGACAGAGAACACTGAAGCTTTCTTT. This codes for CASKRTENTEAFF.

The chain combines TRBV28 with TRBJ2-2; D is possibly TRBD1 (7 bases). The V gene lost 6 bases and the J gene lost 5 bases, with 16 bases spanning the gap. The CDR3 is made up of 15 amino acids. CDR1 is MDHEN and CDR2 is SYDVKM in the germline V gene. CDR3 protein: CASRPDRAGTGELFF. CDR3 bases: TGTGCCAGCAGACCCGACAGGGCGGGGACCGGGGAGCTGTTTTTT.

This sequence joins TRBV6-6 and TRBJ2-7, with 9 bases identical to TRBD1. The length of the CDR3 is 15 residues. Germline V gene sequence: CDR1 MNHNY, CDR2 SVGAGI (reference sequence). V lost 3 bases, J lost 2 bases, and 5 bases stayed unmatched. CDR3 bases: TGTGCCAGCAGTTATCGAAGACAGGGGGCCTACGAGCAGTACTTC. This gives the protein CASSYRRQGAYEQYF.

The rearrangement uses TRBV9 and TRBJ1-1; the D gene is possibly TRBD1 (6 bases). This CDR3 region has 15 residues. Germline V CDR1 and CDR2: SGDLS, YYNGEE. V shed 3 bases and J shed 1 base, with 13 bases lying between them. Written as DNA, the CDR3 is TGTGCCAGCAGCGCCCGAGGGGGTGCGAACACTGAAGCTTTCTTT. Its translation is CASSARGGANTEAFF.

This clone has a single count. V gene TRBV6-5 combines with J gene TRBJ2-5, with D possibly being TRBD1 (7 bases). The V gene's germline CDR1 is MNHEY and CDR2 SVGAGI. V lost 6 bases and J 1 base, leaving 9 bases between the germline ends. The CDR3 spans 13 residues. Written as DNA, the CDR3 is TGTGCCAGCAGGCAGGGGGGCCAAGAGACCCAGTACTTC. Amino acids: CASRQGGQETQYF.

This rearrangement joins TRBV11-2 to TRBJ2-3, with D maybe TRBD1 (8 bases). Trimming removed 5 bases from V and 4 bases from J, with 19 bases in between. CDR3 length equals 16 residues. Germline V gene data show CDR1 as SGHAT and CDR2 as FQNNGV. CDR3 nucleotides: TGTGCCAGCAGCCTCACAGGGGGGGCGCGGGCAGATACGCAGTATTTT. It translates to CASSLTGGARADTQYF.

The chain carries TRBV5-1 and TRBJ2-5; D is ambiguous. The CDR3 extends over 13 amino acids. CDR1 and CDR2 from the germline V gene are SGHRS and YFSETQ. Trimming stripped 0 bases from V and 2 bases from J, with 5 bases between. The chain's CDR3 is CASSLGVQETQYF. As DNA, the CDR3 is TGCGCCAGCAGCTTGGGTGTACAAGAGACCCAGTACTTC.

The chain uses TRBV5-1 and TRBJ1-4; 8 bases align to TRBD1. The germline CDR1 and CDR2 sequences are SGHRS and YFSETQ. The trim removed 1 base at V and 7 bases at J, leaving 3 bases unmatched. The CDR3 is 14 residues long. The CDR3 DNA reads as TGCGCCAGCAGCTTGCGTGGACAGGGTGAAAAACTGTTTTTT. This translates into CASSLRGQGEKLFF.

CDR3 residues: CASSVEIVGGHQYF. The CDR3 DNA follows: TGTGCCAGCAGCGTAGAGATAGTTGGCGGTCACCAGTATTTT. The chain links TRBV9 to TRBJ2-3; no clear D. This CDR3 contains 14 residues. Per the germline V gene, CDR1 is SGDLS and CDR2 is YYNGEE. The V end was cut by 0 bases, the J end by 12 bases, with 17 bases between.

The chain joins TRBV29-1 to TRBJ2-7; 10 nucleotides align to TRBD2. The CDR3 has 15 amino acids. Per the germline V gene, CDR1 is SQVTM and CDR2 is ANQGSEA. Germline trimming cut 3 bases from V and 2 bases from J; bases unmatched to any gene: 7. The CDR3 reads CSVEVGAGGPYEQYF. CDR3 in DNA: TGCAGCGTTGAGGTGGGAGCGGGAGGGCCCTACGAGCAGTACTTC.

This sequence joins TRBV11-3 and TRBJ2-7, with 11 bases fitting TRBD1. The CDR3 is made up of 20 amino acids. Losses at the gene ends were 1 base for V and 2 bases for J; bases not matched to a gene: 16. The germline V gene has CDR1 SGHNT and CDR2 YENEEA. The CDR3 DNA sequence: TGTGCCAGCAGCTTAGTTTTTTACCTCTCCCGGGACAGGGGGGCCTACGAGCAGTACTTC. It translates to CASSLVFYLSRDRGAYEQYF.

The CDR3 nucleotides are TGTGCCAGCAGTTTTTTTAGGAGCTCCTACGAGCAGTACTTC. It specifies CASSFFRSSYEQYF. The rearrangement uses TRBV27 and TRBJ2-7; D gene unclear. Between the trimmed V and J ends, which lost 3 bases and 0 bases, there was a span of 9 bases. Germline V CDR1 and CDR2: MNHEY, SMNVEV (reference sequence). The length of the CDR3 is 14 residues.

The gene calls are TRBV28 and TRBJ1-6; D might be TRBD1 (6 bases). The V end was cut by 6 bases, the J end by 11 bases, with 20 bases between. Germline assignment: CDR1 MDHEN and CDR2 SYDVKM. The CDR3 consists of 15 residues. CDR3 nucleotide sequence: TGTGCCAGCAGCAGCCTTGGCGGGGGCAGGACACCCCTCCACTTT. Amino acid sequence: CASSSLGGGRTPLHF.

The V call is TRBV5-4, the J call TRBJ2-1, with TRBD1 matching over 7 bases. V lost 4 bases and J lost 5; bases outside the gene matches: 9. The CDR3 extends over 15 amino acids. From germline, CDR1 is SGHNT and CDR2 YYREEE (reference sequence). CDR3 amino acids: CASSRKTQGNNEQFF. The CDR3 DNA is TGTGCCAGCAGCCGAAAAACACAGGGGAACAATGAGCAGTTCTTC.

Only a few counts were recorded for this clone. The CDR3 protein is CASNPRTGYEQYF. Written as DNA, the CDR3 is TGTGCCAGCAACCCCCGGACAGGCTACGAGCAGTACTTC. The chain links TRBV2 to TRBJ2-7; 7 bases fit TRBD1. The CDR3 is 13 amino acids. CDR1 SNHLY and CDR2 FYNNEI come from the germline V gene. V lost 7 bases to trimming and J lost 3 bases; unmatched junction nucleotides: 6.

As concerns this clone: This CDR3 is also generated by other DNA sequences in the sample. The chain carries TRBV28 and TRBJ1-6; 8 nucleotides align to TRBD1. The CDR3 is 15 amino acids. Germline loops: CDR1 MDHEN, CDR2 SYDVKM. J lost 6 bases, V lost 5 bases, and 6 bases had no gene match. This CDR3 reads CASSRGTGGNSPLHF. The CDR3, as DNA: TGTGCCAGCAGTCGAGGGACAGGCGGTAATTCACCCCTCCACTTT.

The chain couples TRBV5-1 to TRBJ2-1; TRBD1 matches at 10 bases. V dropped 7 bases and J dropped 8; count of bases not matched to a gene: 15. The germline V gene encodes CDR1 SGHRS and CDR2 YFSETQ. This CDR3 is built from 16 residues. The CDR3 nucleotides are TGCGCCAGCTCCAAGAACACGGGACAGGGGATCTATGAGCAGTTCTTC. Translated: CASSKNTGQGIYEQFF. The full variable domain, its missing parts supplied by reference TRBV5-1 and TRBJ2-1, is KAGVTQTPRYLIKTRGQQVTLSCSPISGHRSVSWYQQTPGQGLQFLFEYFSETQRNKGNFPGRFSGRQFSNSRSEMNVSTLELGDSALYLCASSKNTGQGIYEQFFGPGTRLTVL.

The chain employs TRBV30 and TRBJ2-7; 10 bases are shared with TRBD2. The length of the CDR3 is 16 residues. J was trimmed by 2 bases and V by 3 bases; bases with no gene match: 10. Germline CDR1 reads GTSNPN; CDR2 reads SVGIG (reference sequence). CDR3 coding DNA: TGTGCCTGGAGCGCCGGCCTCGGACTAGCGGCCTACGAGCAGTACTTC. Protein: CAWSAGLGLAAYEQYF.

The chain carries TRBV5-1 and TRBJ1-1; 9 nucleotides line up with TRBD1. With 4 bases clipped from V and 1 base from J, the junction kept 5 bases outside the gene matches. The CDR3 runs 15 residues. CDR1 SGHRS and CDR2 YFSETQ come from the germline V gene. The CDR3 coding sequence is TGCGCCAGCAGCCTCCCGACAGGGGGGAACACTGAAGCTTTCTTT. Its protein is CASSLPTGGNTEAFF.

The V gene is TRBV7-9, the J gene TRBJ2-5; TRBD2 might be the D (6 bases). Between the trimmed V and J ends, which lost 4 bases and 5 bases, there was a span of 17 bases. This CDR3 contains 15 residues. From germline, CDR1 is SEHNR and CDR2 FQNEAQ (reference sequence). The CDR3 sequence is CASSSGDSGSETQYF. CDR3 bases: TGTGCCAGCAGCTCGGGCGATAGCGGTAGCGAGACCCAGTACTTC. Complete variable domain (other parts from reference TRBV7-9 and TRBJ2-5): DTGVSQNPRHKITKRGQNVTFRCDPISEHNRLYWYRQTLGQGPEFLTYFQNEAQLEKSRLLSDRFSAERPKGSFSTLEIQRTEQGDSAMYLCASSSGDSGSETQYFGPGTRLLVL.

The V gene is TRBV5-1, the J gene TRBJ2-7, with 11 bases aligning to TRBD2. V shed 4 bases, J shed 0 bases, and the junction held 12 bases outside the gene matches. The CDR3 extends over 18 amino acids. CDR1 and CDR2 from the germline V gene are SGHRS and YFSETQ. The CDR3 nucleotides are TGCGCCAGCAGCCCCACGGGACTAGCGGATCGTTTCTCCTACGAGCAGTACTTC. This gives the protein CASSPTGLADRFSYEQYF.

V usage is TRBV6-7 and J usage is TRBJ2-7; 10 nucleotides agree with TRBD1. TRBV6-7 is marked as an open reading frame, function uncertain. V lost 7 bases, J lost 5 bases, and 17 bases stayed unmatched. This CDR3 comprises 17 residues. DNA of the CDR3: TGTGCCAGCACTAAGGCGGGACAGGGGCCGGGCTTTCACGAGCAGTACTTC. This translates into CASTKAGQGPGFHEQYF.

This rearrangement joins TRBV28 to TRBJ1-6; TRBD1 aligns across 7 bases. V shed 10 bases, J shed 9 bases, and the junction held 12 bases outside the gene matches. Per germline, CDR1 MDHEN and CDR2 SYDVKM. This CDR3 has 14 amino acids. The CDR3 nucleotides are TGTGCCACAAACTCTCGACAGGGAGGTTCACCCCTCCACTTT. It is translated as CATNSRQGGSPLHF.

The CDR3 sequence: CASRGGFMNTEAFF. Written as DNA, the CDR3 is TGCGCCAGCAGGGGGGGTTTCATGAACACTGAAGCTTTCTTT. The V call is TRBV5-1, the J call TRBJ1-1; tentatively, D is TRBD1 (5 bases). Trimming stripped 5 bases from V and 0 bases from J, with 11 bases between. The CDR3 loop spans 14 amino acids. Germline loops: CDR1 SGHRS, CDR2 YFSETQ.

The rearrangement joins TRBV19 to TRBJ1-1, with D hard to call. Trimming took 3 bases from V and 5 from J, leaving 7 bases between them. Germline lookup yields CDR1 LNHDA and CDR2 SQIVND (reference sequence). CDR3 length: 12 residues. The chain's CDR3 is CASSIPGTEAFF. CDR3 nucleotides: TGTGCCAGTAGTATTCCAGGTACTGAAGCTTTCTTT. Using reference TRBV19 and TRBJ1-1 for the parts outside the CDR3, the full variable domain is DGGITQSPKYLFRKEGQNVTLSCEQNLNHDAMYWYRQDPGQGLRLIYYSQIVNDFQKGDIAEGYSVSREKKESFPLTVTSAQKNPTAFYLCASSIPGTEAFFGQGTRLTVV.